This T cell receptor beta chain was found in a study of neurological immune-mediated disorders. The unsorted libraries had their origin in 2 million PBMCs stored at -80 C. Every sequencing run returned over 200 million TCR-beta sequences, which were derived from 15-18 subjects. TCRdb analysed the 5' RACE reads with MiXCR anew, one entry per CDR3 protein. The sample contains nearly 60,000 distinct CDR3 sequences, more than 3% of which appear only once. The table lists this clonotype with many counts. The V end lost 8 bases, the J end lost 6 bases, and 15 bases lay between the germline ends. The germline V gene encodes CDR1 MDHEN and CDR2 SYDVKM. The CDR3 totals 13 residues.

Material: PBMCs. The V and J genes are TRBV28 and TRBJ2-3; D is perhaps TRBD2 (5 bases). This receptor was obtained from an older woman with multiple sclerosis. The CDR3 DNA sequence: TGTGCCAGCGCCTTAACTAGAGATGATACGCAGTATTTT. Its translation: CASALTRDDTQYF.